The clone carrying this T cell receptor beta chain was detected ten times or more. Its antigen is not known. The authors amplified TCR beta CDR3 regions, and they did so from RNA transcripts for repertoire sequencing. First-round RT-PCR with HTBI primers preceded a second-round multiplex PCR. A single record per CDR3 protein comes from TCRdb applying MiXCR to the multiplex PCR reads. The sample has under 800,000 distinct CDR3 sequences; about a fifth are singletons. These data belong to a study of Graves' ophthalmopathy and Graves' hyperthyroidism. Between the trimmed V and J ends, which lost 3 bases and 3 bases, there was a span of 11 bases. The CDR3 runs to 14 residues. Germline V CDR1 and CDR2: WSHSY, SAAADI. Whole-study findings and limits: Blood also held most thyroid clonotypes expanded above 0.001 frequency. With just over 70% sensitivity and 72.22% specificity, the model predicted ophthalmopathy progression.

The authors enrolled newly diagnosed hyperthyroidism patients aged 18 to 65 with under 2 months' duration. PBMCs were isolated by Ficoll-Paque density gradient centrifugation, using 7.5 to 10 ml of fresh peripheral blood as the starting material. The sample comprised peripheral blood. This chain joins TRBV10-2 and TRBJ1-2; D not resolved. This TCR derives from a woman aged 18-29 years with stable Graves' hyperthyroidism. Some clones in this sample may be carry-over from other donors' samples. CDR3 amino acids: CASSDLVGDYGYTF. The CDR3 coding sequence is TGCGCCAGCAGTGACCTCGTTGGGGACTATGGCTACACCTTC.